One and the same sample provided the 7 T cell receptor beta chains below, sequenced in a study of blood T cell repertoires in COVID-19. TCRdb keeps only in-frame clones here, not all; method: immunoSEQ multiplex PCR. The sample holds 60,000 to 70,000 clones; 76% are singletons and the top ten take 50%. Sequencing was performed on peripheral blood. All receptors derive from a woman of 80 years or more with acute or convalescent COVID-19.

The table lists this clone with a count of one. The chain is built from TRBV6-5 and TRBJ1-1; weak D call: TRBD1 (5 bases). In germline, CDR1 is MNHEY, CDR2 SVGAGI. V dropped 6 bases and J dropped 1 base, with 12 bases sitting between them. This CDR3 has 14 amino acids. This CDR3 is CASRQTVGNTEAFF. For the CDR3, the DNA is TGTGCCAGCAGACAGACAGTGGGGAACACTGAAGCTTTCTTT.

The chain couples TRBV7-9 to TRBJ2-5, with no clear D. CDR3 length: 11 residues. The germline V gene encodes CDR1 SEHNR and CDR2 FQNEAQ (reference sequence). V was clipped by 1 base and J by 13 bases, with 10 bases between them. This CDR3 is CASSLEYVPYF. In DNA, the CDR3 is TGTGCCAGCAGCTTAGAATATGTCCCGTACTTC.

To note about this clone: Other DNA sequences of this sample code for an identical CDR3. This chain's CDR3 is CASKRDRDYEQYF. For the CDR3, the DNA is TGTGCCAGCAAGCGGGACAGGGACTACGAGCAGTACTTC. The gene calls are TRBV2 and TRBJ2-7, with 9 bases fitting TRBD1. Trimming at V came to 7 bases and at J to 3 bases, leaving 4 bases not matched to a gene. This CDR3 has 13 amino acids. Germline CDR1 SNHLY, CDR2 FYNNEI.

The V call is TRBV27, the J call TRBJ1-4, with D unresolved. The CDR3 spans 13 residues. The V gene lost 3 bases and the J gene lost 8 bases, with 10 bases spanning the gap. CDR1 is MNHEY, CDR2 SMNVEV, per germline (reference sequence). The CDR3 here is CASSFKPGEKLFF. The CDR3, as DNA: TGTGCCAGCAGTTTTAAGCCCGGGGAAAAACTGTTTTTT.

The V call is TRBV2, the J call TRBJ1-5, with 8 positions matching TRBD1. V dropped 6 bases and J dropped 6; count of bases not matched to a gene: 10. This CDR3 region has 15 residues. Looked up from germline, CDR1 is SNHLY and CDR2 is FYNNEI. The CDR3 coding sequence is TGTGCCAGCAGCGCTCTCACAGGGGGGAGTCAGCCCCAGCATTTT. Protein: CASSALTGGSQPQHF.

This chain links TRBV15 with TRBJ1-6; TRBD1 aligns across 7 bases. The CDR3 contains 16 residues. V shed 2 bases and J 6 bases; nucleotides not matched to a gene: 7. Germline V gives CDR1 LNHNV, CDR2 YYDKDF (reference sequence). The CDR3 protein is CATSRLDTGVNSPLHF. CDR3 DNA: TGTGCCACCAGCAGACTTGACACAGGGGTTAATTCACCCCTCCACTTT.

The chain has TRBV6-5 and TRBJ2-3; 11 bases align to TRBD1. V trimming: 3 bases; J trimming: 3 bases; junction bases outside the gene matches: 2. This CDR3 is 15 amino acids long. Germline-derived CDR1 and CDR2 are MNHEY and SVGAGI. The CDR3, as DNA: TGTGCCAGCAGTTATGGGACAGGGGGAACAGATACGCAGTATTTT. Translating it yields CASSYGTGGTDTQYF.